These 17 T cell receptor beta chains were sequenced from one sample in a study of spatial heterogeneity in lung cancer. Sample time point: sample taken at primary tumor resection. Extraction of whole RNA from tumor, nontumor lung or frozen PBMC preceded unsorted sequencing. TCRdb re-called the 5' RACE reads with MiXCR, one entry per CDR3 protein. The table has around 4,000 distinct CDR3 sequences, 34% seen once. The sample was PBMCs, taken at surgery. All receptors come from a male donor with early-stage non-small cell lung cancer.

Note on this clonotype: With the library built for alpha chains, this beta chain is off target and its frequency is not meaningful. The rearrangement uses TRBV24-1 and TRBJ2-7; TRBD1 aligns across 7 bases. Germline-derived CDR1 and CDR2 are KGHDR and SFDVKD. The CDR3 totals 13 residues. V trimming: 4 bases; J trimming: 8 bases; junction bases outside the gene matches: 7. CDR3 loop: CATSDPGTVKQYF. DNA of the CDR3: TGTGCCACCAGTGACCCCGGGACAGTAAAGCAGTACTTC.

Details on this clonotype: For a library built for alpha chains, this beta chain is a stray read; little rests on its size. This chain connects TRBV27 to TRBJ2-7; tentatively, D is TRBD1 (6 bases). Per the germline V gene, CDR1 is MNHEY and CDR2 is SMNVEV (reference sequence). The CDR3 is 15 residues long. The V gene lost 4 bases and the J gene lost 2 bases, with 15 bases spanning the gap. The CDR3 loop is CASSSIAGQPYEQYF. Written as DNA, the CDR3 is TGTGCCAGCAGTTCTATAGCTGGACAGCCCTACGAGCAGTACTTC.

With regard to this clonotype: This beta chain turned up in a library designed for alpha chains; as an off-target read, its abundance says little. The CDR3 reads CASTGTANTGELFF. The CDR3 region has the DNA TGTGCCAGCACGGGGACAGCTAACACCGGGGAGCTGTTTTTT. The gene calls are TRBV18 and TRBJ2-2; 7 bases align to TRBD1. This CDR3 is built from 14 residues. Per germline, CDR1 KGHSH and CDR2 LQKENI. Trimming cost V 8 bases and J 2 bases; bases outside gene matches: 5.

As concerns this clonotype: This beta chain is an unintended read in a library built for alpha chains; its size means little. This chain connects TRBV7-9 to TRBJ2-1, with TRBD2 identical over 10 bases. The CDR3 contains 15 residues. V was clipped by 6 bases and J by 13 bases; unmatched bases: 15. Germline V gives CDR1 SEHNR, CDR2 FQNEAQ (reference sequence). The CDR3 is CASRPTSGETTPQFF. CDR3 coding DNA: TGTGCCAGCAGGCCTACTAGCGGGGAAACCACCCCCCAGTTCTTC.

On this clonotype: This beta chain is an unintended read in a library built for alpha chains; its size means little. The J gene is TRBJ2-5, the V gene TRBV5-1; the D gene is possibly TRBD2 (6 bases). Germline CDR1 is SGHRS and CDR2 is YFSETQ. This CDR3 spans 15 amino acids. Trimming cost V 2 bases and J 2 bases, with 13 bases left between them. The CDR3: CASSFGMEGQETQYF. The DNA for the CDR3 is TGCGCCAGCAGCTTTGGGATGGAGGGTCAAGAGACCCAGTACTTC.

In this sample, this clonotype turned up a few times. Germline is not matched at one junction end, which may reflect a read error. This beta chain lies outside the target of a library built for alpha chains; its clone size means little. The chain couples TRBV6-1 to TRBJ1-1, with 7 bases lining up with TRBD1. Germline assignment: CDR1 MNHNS and CDR2 SASEGT. This CDR3 contains 13 residues. The CDR3 here is CASSKNRGTEAFF. The DNA for the CDR3 is TGTGCCAGCAGCAAAAACAGGGGCACTGAGGCTTTCTTT.

The sample holds a few counts of this clonotype. This beta chain was picked up by a library intended for alpha chains and is off target, so its count carries little meaning. The V and J genes are TRBV28 and TRBJ2-7, with 10 nucleotides matching TRBD2. V trimming: 4 bases; J trimming: 3 bases; junction bases outside the gene matches: 6. CDR3 length: 15 amino acids. CDR1 and CDR2 (germline): MDHEN, SYDVKM. This chain's CDR3 is CASSSSSGRFYEQYF. The DNA for the CDR3 is TGTGCCAGCAGTTCCTCTAGCGGGAGATTCTACGAGCAGTACTTC. Looking up the rest from reference TRBV28 and TRBJ2-7 gives the full variable domain: DVKVTQSSRYLVKRTGEKVFLECVQDMDHENMFWYRQDPGLGLRLIYFSYDVKMKEKGDIPEGYSVSREKKERFSLILESASTNQTSMYLCASSSSSGRFYEQYFGPGTRLTVT.

With respect to this clonotype: This beta chain is a stray sequence in a library constructed for alpha chains; its clone size is not meaningful. This chain connects TRBV6-4 to TRBJ2-2; D is perhaps TRBD1 (6 bases). Germline CDR1 is MRHNA and CDR2 is SNTAGT. Trimming cost V 3 bases and J 6 bases, with 14 bases left between them. The CDR3 spans 15 residues. The CDR3 nucleotides read TGTGCCAGCAGTGATGCGGCGAGGGGGTCCGGGGAGCTGTTTTTT. Its protein product is CASSDAARGSGELFF.

By share, this clonotype counts as medium-sized (0.01 to 0.1%). This beta chain is a stray read from a library made for alpha chains; its abundance is not meaningful. This chain connects TRBV29-1 to TRBJ2-7; possibly TRBD1 or TRBD2 for D (5 bases each). The length of the CDR3 is 13 residues. Between the trimmed V and J ends, which lost 6 bases and 2 bases, there was a span of 14 bases. Germline loops: CDR1 SQVTM, CDR2 ANQGSEA. The CDR3 spells CSVDRDGTYEQYF. CDR3 DNA: TGCAGCGTGGACCGGGACGGTACCTACGAGCAGTACTTC.

With regard to this clonotype: With the library built for alpha chains, this beta chain is off target and its frequency is not meaningful. V and J are TRBV7-9 and TRBJ2-3; D is undetermined. Trimming shortened V by 5 bases and J by 0 bases, and 6 bases separated the two germline ends. The CDR3 sequence is 13 residues long. Germline V lookup: CDR1 SEHNR, CDR2 FQNEAQ (reference sequence). In DNA, the CDR3 is TGTGCCAGCAGCCGCCCCAGCACAGATACGCAGTATTTT. Its protein is CASSRPSTDTQYF.

A remark on this clonotype: Because this beta chain is a stray read in a library intended to capture alpha chains, its abundance should not be given much weight. This chain links TRBV7-8 with TRBJ2-1; 7 bases are a match to TRBD1. Germline CDR1 is SGHVS and CDR2 is FQNEAQ. The CDR3 has 13 amino acids. V shed 6 bases and J 3 bases; nucleotides not matched to a gene: 2. The DNA of the CDR3 is TGTGCCAGCAGTAGGGACAGCTACAATGAGCAGTTCTTC. Encoded protein: CASSRDSYNEQFF.

Comment on this clonotype: Being off target in a library aimed at alpha chains, this beta chain has a size of little meaning. The chain couples TRBV5-4 to TRBJ2-1; no clear D. Germline CDR1 reads SGHNT; CDR2 reads YYREEE (reference sequence). Between the trimmed V and J ends, which lost 0 bases and 3 bases, there was a span of 1 base. CDR3 length equals 12 residues. The CDR3 DNA sequence: TGTGCCAGCAGCTTGGACTACAATGAGCAGTTCTTC. It translates to CASSLDYNEQFF.

A remark on this clonotype: This beta chain was picked up by a library intended for alpha chains and is off target, so its count carries little meaning. The chain joins TRBV20-1 to TRBJ2-1; tentatively, D is TRBD1 (6 bases). The CDR3 runs 14 residues. The germline gives CDR1 DFQATT, CDR2 SNEGSKA (reference sequence). The V and J ends lost 5 bases and 6 bases respectively, with 17 bases between them. CDR3 in amino acids: CSASPGTKLNEQFF. The CDR3 DNA reads as TGCAGTGCTTCACCCGGGACAAAACTCAATGAGCAGTTCTTC.

This clonotype has more than one count but fewer than ten. This beta chain turned up in a library designed for alpha chains; as an off-target read, its abundance says little. The V call is TRBV5-1, the J call TRBJ2-5, with D possibly being TRBD2 (5 bases). Germline lookup yields CDR1 SGHRS and CDR2 YFSETQ. The CDR3 sequence is 12 residues long. The V end was cut by 3 bases, the J end by 2 bases, with 5 bases between. DNA for the CDR3: TGCGCCAGCAGCTCGGGGCAAGAGACCCAGTACTTC. Translating gives CASSSGQETQYF.

In this sample, this clonotype turned up a few times. Since the library was made to target alpha chains, this beta chain is a stray read and its abundance is not meaningful. The J gene is TRBJ2-7, the V gene TRBV28; 7 bases fit TRBD1. The CDR3 is 15 amino acids. Germline V gives CDR1 MDHEN, CDR2 SYDVKM. The trim removed 6 bases at V and 4 bases at J, leaving 12 bases unmatched. The CDR3 is CASRSTPGQPYEQYF. In DNA, the CDR3 is TGTGCCAGCAGATCTACGCCGGGACAGCCGTACGAGCAGTACTTC. Using reference TRBV28 and TRBJ2-7 for the parts outside the CDR3, the full variable domain is DVKVTQSSRYLVKRTGEKVFLECVQDMDHENMFWYRQDPGLGLRLIYFSYDVKMKEKGDIPEGYSVSREKKERFSLILESASTNQTSMYLCASRSTPGQPYEQYFGPGTRLTVT.

With respect to this clonotype: This beta chain is a stray read from a library made for alpha chains; its abundance is not meaningful. This chain uses TRBV19 with TRBJ1-6, with D hard to call. V was clipped by 5 bases and J by 0 bases, with 11 bases between them. The CDR3 is 16 residues long. Germline lookup yields CDR1 LNHDA and CDR2 SQIVND (reference sequence). CDR3 bases: TGTGCCAGTAGTTCCCGAGGAAACTCCTATAATTCACCCCTCCACTTT. Its translation: CASSSRGNSYNSPLHF.

As to this clonotype: Being off target in a library aimed at alpha chains, this beta chain has a size of little meaning. The rearrangement joins TRBV5-1 to TRBJ2-1; 11 bases are shared with TRBD2. Looked up from germline, CDR1 is SGHRS and CDR2 is YFSETQ. CDR3 size: 15 residues. The ends lost 1 base at V and 8 bases at J; junction bases unmatched: 5. Written as DNA, the CDR3 is TGCGCCAGCAGCTTGACTAGCGGGAGTGGTGATGAGCAGTTCTTC. This codes for CASSLTSGSGDEQFF.